This TCR beta chain is from a study of Graves' ophthalmopathy and Graves' hyperthyroidism. Overall study context: In this cohort's terms, stable hyperthyroidism meant no ophthalmopathy by 18 months of follow-up. Overall study results and limits: Among expanded thyroid clonotypes above 0.001 frequency, most also occurred in blood.

Each diagnosis was determined on the basis of clinical symptoms, serum thyroxine, TRAb, thyroid ultrasound and orbital computed tomography. Trimming removed 10 bases from V and 2 bases from J; junction bases left unmatched: 3. The CDR3 extends over 12 amino acids. Germline CDR1 reads ENHRY; CDR2 reads SYGVKD. RNA transcripts provided the template for amplifying TCR beta CDR3 regions. HTBI primers primed a first-round RT-PCR, and a second-round multiplex PCR followed. TCRdb recomputed calls from the multiplex PCR reads with MiXCR, one row per CDR3 protein. The data contain more than 1,000,000 distinct CDR3 sequences, approximately 35% of them singletons. The table lists this clonotype with many counts. Its antigen is unknown.

Sequencing was done on a sample of peripheral blood or thyroid tissue (not recorded which). This clonotype originated in an adult man with Graves' hyperthyroidism. The V gene is TRBV10-3, the J gene TRBJ2-5; 8 positions match TRBD1. CDR3 in amino acids: CATGTGQETQYF. CDR3 nucleotide sequence: TGTGCCACGGGGACAGGTCAAGAGACCCAGTACTTC.